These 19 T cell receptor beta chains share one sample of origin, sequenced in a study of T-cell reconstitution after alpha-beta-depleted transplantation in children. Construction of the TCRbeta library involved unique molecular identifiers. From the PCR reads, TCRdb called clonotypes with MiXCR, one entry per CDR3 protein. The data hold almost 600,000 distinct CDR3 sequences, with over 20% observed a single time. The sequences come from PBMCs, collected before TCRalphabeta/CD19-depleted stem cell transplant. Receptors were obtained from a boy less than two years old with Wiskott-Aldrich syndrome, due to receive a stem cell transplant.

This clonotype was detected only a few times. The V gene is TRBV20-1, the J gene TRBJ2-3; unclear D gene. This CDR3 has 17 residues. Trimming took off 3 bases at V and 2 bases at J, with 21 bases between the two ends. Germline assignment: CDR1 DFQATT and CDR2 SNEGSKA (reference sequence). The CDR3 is CSASPSPASANTDTQYF. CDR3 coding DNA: TGCAGTGCTAGCCCATCTCCGGCGTCCGCTAACACAGATACGCAGTATTTT.

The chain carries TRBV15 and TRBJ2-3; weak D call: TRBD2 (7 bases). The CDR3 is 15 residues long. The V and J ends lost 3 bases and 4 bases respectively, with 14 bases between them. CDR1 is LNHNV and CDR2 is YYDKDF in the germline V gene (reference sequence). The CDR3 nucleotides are TGTGCCACCAGCAGGGGGGGGCCCCAGGCAGATACGCAGTATTTT. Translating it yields CATSRGGPQADTQYF.

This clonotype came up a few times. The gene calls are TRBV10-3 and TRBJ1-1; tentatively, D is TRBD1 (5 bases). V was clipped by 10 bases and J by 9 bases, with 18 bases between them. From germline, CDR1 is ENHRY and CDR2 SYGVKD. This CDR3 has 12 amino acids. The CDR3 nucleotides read TGTGCCACCGAAGGGACTTCAGACCAAGCTTTCTTT. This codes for CATEGTSDQAFF.

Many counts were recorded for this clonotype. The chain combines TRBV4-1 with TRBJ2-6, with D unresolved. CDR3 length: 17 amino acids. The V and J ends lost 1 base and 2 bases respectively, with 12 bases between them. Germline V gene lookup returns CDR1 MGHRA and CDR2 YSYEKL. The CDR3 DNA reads TGCGCCAGCAGCCAAGTAGTCAGGAAAACTGGGGCCAACGTCCTGACTTTC. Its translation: CASSQVVRKTGANVLTF.

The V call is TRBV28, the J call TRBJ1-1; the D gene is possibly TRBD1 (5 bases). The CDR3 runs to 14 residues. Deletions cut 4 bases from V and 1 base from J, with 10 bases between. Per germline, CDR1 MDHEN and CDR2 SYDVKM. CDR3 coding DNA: TGTGCCAGCAGTTCTGGGACGGAGAACACTGAAGCTTTCTTT. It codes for CASSSGTENTEAFF.

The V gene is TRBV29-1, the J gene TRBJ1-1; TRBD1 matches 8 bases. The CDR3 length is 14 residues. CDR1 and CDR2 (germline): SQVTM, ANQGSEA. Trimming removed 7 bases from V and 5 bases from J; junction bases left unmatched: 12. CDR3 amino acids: CSARGTGEGTEAFF. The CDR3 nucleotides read TGCAGCGCTAGGGGGACAGGTGAGGGAACTGAAGCTTTCTTT.

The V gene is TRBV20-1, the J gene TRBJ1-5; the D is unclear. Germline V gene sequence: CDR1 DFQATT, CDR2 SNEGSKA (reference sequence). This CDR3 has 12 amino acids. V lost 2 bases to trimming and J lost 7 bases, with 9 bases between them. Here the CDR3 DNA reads TGCAGTGCTAGACTCCAGAGCCAGCCCCAGCATTTT. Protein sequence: CSARLQSQPQHF.

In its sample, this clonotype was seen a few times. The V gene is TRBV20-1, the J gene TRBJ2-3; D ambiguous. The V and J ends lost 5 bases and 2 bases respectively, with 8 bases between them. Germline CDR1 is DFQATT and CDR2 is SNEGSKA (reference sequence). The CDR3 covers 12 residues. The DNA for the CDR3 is TGCAGTGCTGGGCGGATCACAGATACGCAGTATTTT. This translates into CSAGRITDTQYF.

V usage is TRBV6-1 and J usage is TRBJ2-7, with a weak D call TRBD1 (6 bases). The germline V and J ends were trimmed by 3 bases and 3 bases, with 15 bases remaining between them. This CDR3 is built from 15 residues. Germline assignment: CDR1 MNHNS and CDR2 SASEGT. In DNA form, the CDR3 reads TGTGCCAGCAGTGACCCAAACAGGGAGCGCTACGAGCAGTACTTC. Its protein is CASSDPNRERYEQYF.

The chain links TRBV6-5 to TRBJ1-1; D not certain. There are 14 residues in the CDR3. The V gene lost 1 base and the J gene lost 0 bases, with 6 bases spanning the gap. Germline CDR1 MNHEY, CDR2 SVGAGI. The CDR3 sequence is CASSYFQMNTEAFF. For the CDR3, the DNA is TGTGCCAGCAGTTACTTTCAGATGAACACTGAAGCTTTCTTT.

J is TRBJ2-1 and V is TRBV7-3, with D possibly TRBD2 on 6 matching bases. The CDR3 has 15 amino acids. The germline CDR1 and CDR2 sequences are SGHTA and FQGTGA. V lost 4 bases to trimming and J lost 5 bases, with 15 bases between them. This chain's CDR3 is CASSSTGLANNEQFF. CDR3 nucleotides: TGTGCCAGCAGCTCAACGGGTCTAGCGAACAATGAGCAGTTCTTC.

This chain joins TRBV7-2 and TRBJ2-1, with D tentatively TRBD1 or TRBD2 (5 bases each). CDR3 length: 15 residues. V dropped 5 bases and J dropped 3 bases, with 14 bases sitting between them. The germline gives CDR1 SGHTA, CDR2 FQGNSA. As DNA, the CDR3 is TGTGCCAGCAGCCGTGGGACGGGGAGCTACAATGAGCAGTTCTTC. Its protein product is CASSRGTGSYNEQFF.

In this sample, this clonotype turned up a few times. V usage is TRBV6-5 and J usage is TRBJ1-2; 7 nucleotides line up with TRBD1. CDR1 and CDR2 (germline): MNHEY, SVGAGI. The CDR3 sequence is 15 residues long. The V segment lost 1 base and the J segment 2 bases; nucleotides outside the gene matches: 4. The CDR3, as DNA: TGTGCCAGCAGTTACTACCGGGACAGAAACTATGGCTACACCTTC. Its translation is CASSYYRDRNYGYTF.

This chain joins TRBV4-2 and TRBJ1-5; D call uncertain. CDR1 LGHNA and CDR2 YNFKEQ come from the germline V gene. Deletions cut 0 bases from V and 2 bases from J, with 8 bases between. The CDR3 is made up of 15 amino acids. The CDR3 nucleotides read TGTGCCAGCAGCCAAGACTGGGCGGGCAATCAGCCCCAGCATTTT. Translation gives CASSQDWAGNQPQHF.

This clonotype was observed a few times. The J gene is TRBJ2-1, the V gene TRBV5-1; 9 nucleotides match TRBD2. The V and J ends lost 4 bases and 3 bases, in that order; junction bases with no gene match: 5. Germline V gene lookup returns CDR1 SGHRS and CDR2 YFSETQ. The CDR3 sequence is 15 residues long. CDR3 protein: CASSPSGRIYNEQFF. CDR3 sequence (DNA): TGCGCCAGCAGCCCGAGCGGGAGGATCTACAATGAGCAGTTCTTC. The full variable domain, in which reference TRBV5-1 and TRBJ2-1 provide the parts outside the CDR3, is KAGVTQTPRYLIKTRGQQVTLSCSPISGHRSVSWYQQTPGQGLQFLFEYFSETQRNKGNFPGRFSGRQFSNSRSEMNVSTLELGDSALYLCASSPSGRIYNEQFFGPGTRLTVL.

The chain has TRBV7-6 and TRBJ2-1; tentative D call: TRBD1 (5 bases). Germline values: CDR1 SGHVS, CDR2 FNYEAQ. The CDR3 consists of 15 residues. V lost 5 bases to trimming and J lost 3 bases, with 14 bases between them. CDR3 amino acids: CASSLRVSFYNEQFF. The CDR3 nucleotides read TGTGCCAGCAGCCTCAGGGTCTCCTTCTACAATGAGCAGTTCTTC.

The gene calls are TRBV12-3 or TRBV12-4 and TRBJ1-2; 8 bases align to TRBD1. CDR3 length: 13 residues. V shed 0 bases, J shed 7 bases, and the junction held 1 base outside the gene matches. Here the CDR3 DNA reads TGTGCCAGCAGTTTAGCGGACAGGGTTGGCTACACCTTC. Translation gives CASSLADRVGYTF.

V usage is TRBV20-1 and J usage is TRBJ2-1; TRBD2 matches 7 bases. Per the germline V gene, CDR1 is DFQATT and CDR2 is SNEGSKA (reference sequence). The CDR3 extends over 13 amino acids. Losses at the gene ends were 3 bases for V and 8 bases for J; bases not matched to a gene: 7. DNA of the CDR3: TGCAGTGCTAGCGGGAGGTTAGTCGATGAGCAGTTCTTC. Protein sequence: CSASGRLVDEQFF.

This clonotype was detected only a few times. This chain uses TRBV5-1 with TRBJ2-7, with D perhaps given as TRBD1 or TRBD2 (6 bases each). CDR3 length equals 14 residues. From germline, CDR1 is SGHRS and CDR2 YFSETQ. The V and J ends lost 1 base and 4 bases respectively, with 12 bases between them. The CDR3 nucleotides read TGCGCCAGCAGCTTGCCGGGGGCGAAGTACGAGCAGTACTTC. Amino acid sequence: CASSLPGAKYEQYF.